What follows is one TCR beta chain and its context. The CDR3 spans 13 residues. Per germline, CDR1 MNHEY and CDR2 SMNVEV (reference sequence). V was shortened by 4 bases and J by 3 bases, with 10 bases between the two germline ends. This entry comes from a study of cytomegalovirus exposure and HLA in healthy donors. The assay was immunoSEQ multiplex PCR, and TCRdb's table has in-frame clones only and misses some. The sample has 160,000 or so clones; 88% are singletons. This TCR was recovered from a man younger than 35 in good health and CMV-seronegative. The chain is built from TRBV27 and TRBJ2-7; D unclear. The sample consisted of PBMCs. CDR3 in amino acids: CASSWAPLYEQYF. For the CDR3, the DNA is TGTGCCAGCAGTTGGGCTCCCCTCTACGAGCAGTACTTC.